A single sample is the source of the 29 T cell receptor beta chains below, sequenced in a study of glioma-infiltrating T cells (TCRdb year 2016). This sample was sequenced with an Illumina MiSeq. The iRepertoire nested amplicon-rescue multiplex PCR (arm-PCR) platform was used to amplify TCR alpha and beta CDR3 regions from RNA. TCRdb applied fastp at Q25 and MiXCR to the public reads, then kept only in-frame beta chains. One record per CDR3 amino acid sequence lists the most common genes and DNA. The sample has some 180,000 distinct CDR3 sequences on record, about 31% of them singletons. Clones ranked in the top ten supply 20% to 25% of the sample. Sequenced sample: glioma tissue, nonneoplastic brain tissue, or PBMCs (not recorded which). The receptor source for this set is a human donor with low-grade glioma or glioblastoma, undergoing nonglioma brain surgery, or in good health (not recorded which).

The rearrangement joins TRBV5-4 to TRBJ2-7, with D possibly matching TRBD2 (5 bases). The V gene's germline CDR1 is SGHNT and CDR2 YYREEE (reference sequence). The ends were cut back, 2 bases at V and 4 bases at J, with 13 bases in the middle. CDR3 length: 14 amino acids. CDR3 sequence: CASSLGSEVYEQYF. The CDR3 DNA follows: TGTGCCAGCAGCTTAGGTAGCGAGGTTTACGAGCAGTACTTC.

The genes are TRBV28 and TRBJ2-3; D unclear. Germline CDR1 is MDHEN and CDR2 is SYDVKM. Trimming left V 5 bases short and J 6 bases short, with 9 bases between. The CDR3 runs 12 residues. The CDR3 reads CASSAAWDTQYF. The CDR3 DNA sequence: TGTGCCAGCAGTGCCGCATGGGATACGCAGTATTTT.

This clonotype was observed at least ten times. The chain links TRBV27 to TRBJ1-6; D possibly corresponds to TRBD1 (5 bases). Between the trimmed V and J ends, which lost 5 bases and 3 bases, there was a span of 14 bases. CDR1 and CDR2 from the germline V gene are MNHEY and SMNVEV (reference sequence). This CDR3 has 16 amino acids. CDR3 in amino acids: CASSPRADSYNSPLHF. DNA for the CDR3: TGTGCCAGCAGTCCCCGAGCCGACAGCTATAATTCACCCCTCCACTTT.

The rearrangement links TRBV5-4 to TRBJ1-6; 7 bases match TRBD1. Trimming removed 4 bases from V and 8 bases from J; junction bases left unmatched: 6. The CDR3 extends over 14 amino acids. Germline V gene sequence: CDR1 SGHNT, CDR2 YYREEE (reference sequence). The DNA of the CDR3 is TGTGCCAGCAGCCCCGGACAGGCATATTCACCCCTCCACTTT. Protein sequence: CASSPGQAYSPLHF.

This clonotype was counted at least ten times. This chain uses TRBV5-1 with TRBJ1-1; D not certain. The CDR3 covers 13 residues. Trimming stripped 2 bases from V and 8 bases from J, with 13 bases between. The germline gives CDR1 SGHRS, CDR2 YFSETQ. The CDR3 loop is CASSLTTNTEAFF. DNA of the CDR3: TGCGCCAGCAGCTTAACTACGAATACCGAAGCTTTCTTT. The variable domain in full, completed from reference TRBV5-1 and TRBJ1-1, reads KAGVTQTPRYLIKTRGQQVTLSCSPISGHRSVSWYQQTPGQGLQFLFEYFSETQRNKGNFPGRFSGRQFSNSRSEMNVSTLELGDSALYLCASSLTTNTEAFFGQGTRLTVV.

This clonotype was recorded a few times. Germline is not matched at one junction end, which may reflect a read error. V gene TRBV4-1 combines with J gene TRBJ1-5; a weak D match, TRBD1 (5 bases). Germline CDR1 reads MGHRA; CDR2 reads YSYEKL. The CDR3 covers 13 residues. The CDR3 loop reads CASSQDTNQPHHF. CDR3 nucleotide sequence: TGCGCCAGCAGCCAGGACACGAATCAGCCCCATCATTTT.

Comments on this clonotype: This clone may be a read error of a much larger clone one base away. V and J are TRBV11-2 and TRBJ2-5; weak D call: TRBD1 (6 bases). Germline values: CDR1 SGHAT, CDR2 FQNNGV. This CDR3 comprises 13 residues. The CDR3 sequence: CASSGQNQGTQYF. CDR3 bases: TGTGCCAGCAGCGGACAGAACCAAGGGACCCAGTACTTC.

This clonotype was observed many times. The chain couples TRBV7-9 to TRBJ2-7; D may be TRBD1 or TRBD2 (5 bases each). With 5 bases removed from V and 1 base from J, the gap between germline ends came to 12 bases. The germline CDR1 and CDR2 sequences are SEHNR and FQNEAQ (reference sequence). This CDR3 is built from 14 residues. The CDR3 region has the DNA TGTGCCAGCAGCGGACGGGACGGTTCCTACGAGCAGTACTTC. Protein product: CASSGRDGSYEQYF.

This clonotype was recorded at least ten times. The chain employs TRBV11-1 and TRBJ2-7; TRBD2 might be the D (6 bases). The V end was cut by 5 bases, the J end by 3 bases, with 14 bases between. CDR1 and CDR2 from the germline V gene are SGHAT and FQDESV (reference sequence). This CDR3 has 14 residues. The CDR3 reads CASSAGTGLYEQYF. The CDR3 DNA sequence: TGTGCCAGCAGCGCGGGGACGGGGCTCTACGAGCAGTACTTC.

This clonotype showed up many times. V gene TRBV7-2 combines with J gene TRBJ1-1; D unclear. Germline V gene data show CDR1 as SGHTA and CDR2 as FQGNSA. CDR3 length: 16 amino acids. V lost 1 base and J 1 base, leaving 13 bases between the germline ends. The CDR3: CASSLGFGGRNTEAFF. The CDR3 nucleotides are TGTGCCAGCAGCTTAGGGTTCGGAGGGAGGAACACTGAAGCTTTCTTT.

Regarding this clonotype: A single base separates this from a much larger clone, so it may be a read error. The V and J genes are TRBV2 and TRBJ2-1, with D maybe TRBD1 (6 bases). Germline V lookup: CDR1 SNHLY, CDR2 FYNNEI. CDR3 size: 12 residues. Trimming left V 7 bases short and J 7 bases short, with 11 bases between. The CDR3 DNA sequence: TGTGCCAGCAATGCAGGGGCAAATGAGCAGTTCTTC. Translating it yields CASNAGANEQFF.

This clonotype was seen ten or more times. The chain employs TRBV7-8 and TRBJ2-1; D is unresolved. The CDR3 extends over 11 amino acids. Trimming left V 7 bases short and J 8 bases short, with 9 bases between. Germline V gene lookup returns CDR1 SGHVS and CDR2 FQNEAQ. CDR3 region: CASTEWDEQFF. CDR3 nucleotides: TGTGCCAGCACGGAATGGGATGAGCAGTTCTTC.

This clonotype occurred a few times. The chain recombines TRBV30 with TRBJ1-1; perhaps TRBD1 as D (5 bases). V was shortened by 4 bases and J by 7 bases, with 19 bases between the two germline ends. The germline V gene encodes CDR1 GTSNPN and CDR2 SVGIG (reference sequence). The CDR3 totals 14 residues. The CDR3: CAWMKVKVGVEAFF. The CDR3 bases are TGTGCCTGGATGAAGGTGAAGGTGGGGGTTGAAGCTTTCTTT.

This clonotype was seen at least ten times. J is TRBJ2-5 and V is TRBV20-1; D is perhaps TRBD1 (5 bases). Germline CDR1 is DFQATT and CDR2 is SNEGSKA (reference sequence). The CDR3 is 12 residues long. V lost 6 bases, J lost 1 base, and 9 bases lay in between. DNA of the CDR3: TGCAGTGCCTTGCAGGGCCAAGAGACCCAGTACTTC. This gives the protein CSALQGQETQYF.

This clonotype came up a few times. A read error may explain this, as a much larger clone is one base away. V and J are TRBV20-1 and TRBJ1-1, with D unresolved. CDR1 DFQATT and CDR2 SNEGSKA come from the germline V gene (reference sequence). With 3 bases removed from V and 1 base from J, the gap between germline ends came to 12 bases. CDR3 size: 14 residues. CDR3 in amino acids: CSASRGTANTEAFF. Written as DNA, the CDR3 is TGCAGTGCTAGTAGAGGCACAGCGAACACTGAAGCTTTCTTT.

The V call is TRBV5-1, the J call TRBJ2-1, with 10 bases identical to TRBD1. J was trimmed by 7 bases and V by 4 bases; bases with no gene match: 14. CDR3 length equals 17 residues. The germline V gene encodes CDR1 SGHRS and CDR2 YFSETQ. In DNA, the CDR3 is TGCGCCAGCAGCCCGGACATTAGGACAGGGGGTATGAATGAGCAGTTCTTC. Residues: CASSPDIRTGGMNEQFF.

Concerning this clonotype itself: Germline is not matched at one junction end, which may reflect a read error. The rearrangement links TRBV3-1 to TRBJ2-5, with unresolved D. Germline V lookup: CDR1 LGHDT, CDR2 YNNKEL (reference sequence). The CDR3 is made up of 12 amino acids. CDR3 region: CACSQVRETQYF. DNA of the CDR3: TGTGCCTGCAGCCAAGTCAGAGAGACCCAGTACTTC.

This clonotype was seen a single time. A much more abundant neighbour one base away suggests this may be a read error. The V gene is TRBV6-1, the J gene TRBJ2-7; the match to TRBD1 covers 8 bases. From germline, CDR1 is MNHNS and CDR2 SASEGT. The V and J ends lost 4 bases and 5 bases, in that order; junction bases with no gene match: 7. The CDR3 is 14 amino acids. The CDR3 nucleotides read TGTGCCAGCAGTGTCGGACAGGGTCCCCACGAGCAGTACTTC. Its translation is CASSVGQGPHEQYF.

Note on this clonotype: A much more abundant neighbour one base away suggests this may be a read error. This chain links TRBV29-1 with TRBJ1-2, with 7 bases identical to TRBD1. The germline gives CDR1 SQVTM, CDR2 ANQGSEA. V dropped 4 bases and J dropped 8; count of bases not matched to a gene: 10. The CDR3 has 13 amino acids. The CDR3, as DNA: TGCAGCGTTGTCTTGGCACAGGGGTCCGGCTACACCTTC. Its protein is CSVVLAQGSGYTF.

About this clonotype: A read error is possible here, since a much larger clone lies one base away. This sequence joins TRBV18 and TRBJ1-1; a possible D gene is TRBD1 (5 bases). CDR1 KGHSH and CDR2 LQKENI come from the germline V gene. The CDR3 loop spans 14 amino acids. The CDR3 sequence is CASSPSEKDTKAFF. CDR3 coding DNA: TGTGCCAGCTCACCATCTGAGAAGGACACTAAAGCTTTCTTT.

For this clonotype: Just one base apart from a much larger clone, this may be a read error. The chain recombines TRBV6-1 with TRBJ1-1; a weak D match, TRBD1 (5 bases). V was cut by 11 bases and J by 4 bases, with 20 bases left in between. The CDR3 is 14 amino acids. Per germline, CDR1 MNHNS and CDR2 SASEGT. Written as DNA, the CDR3 is TGTGCCGGCACAAAACTCGGCAGGGTCACTGAAGCTTTCTTT. Its protein product is CAGTKLGRVTEAFF.

With respect to this clonotype: A read error is possible here, since a much larger clone lies one base away. The rearrangement joins TRBV10-3 to TRBJ1-1; 8 nucleotides agree with TRBD1. CDR1 and CDR2 (germline): ENHRY, SYGVKD. The CDR3 has 17 amino acids. CDR3 protein: CAISQYVLRGLDTKAFF. The CDR3 DNA reads TGTGCCATCAGTCAGTATGTTCTCAGGGGGCTGGACACTAAAGCTTTCTTT.

CDR3 DNA sequence: TGCGCCAGCAGCCAAGAAAACAGACAGGGGGTTTGGGGGACCCAGTACTTC. Its protein is CASSQENRQGVWGTQYF. The J gene is TRBJ2-5, the V gene TRBV4-3, with 9 bases aligning to TRBD1. The V and J ends lost 0 bases and 7 bases, in that order; junction bases with no gene match: 12. This CDR3 contains 17 residues. The germline CDR1 and CDR2 sequences are LGHNA and YSLEER.

In its sample, this clonotype was seen many times. The V and J genes are TRBV12-3 or TRBV12-4 and TRBJ1-5; the D is unclear. The CDR3 sequence is 13 residues long. With 6 bases removed from V and 2 bases from J, the gap between germline ends came to 8 bases. CDR3 sequence reads: CASRNSGNQPQHF. The CDR3 DNA reads as TGTGCCAGCAGAAATAGTGGCAATCAGCCCCAGCATTTT.

Remarks on this clonotype: Possible read error: a much larger clone is one base away. V and J are TRBV4-1 and TRBJ2-7, with TRBD2 matching 10 bases. CDR1 MGHRA and CDR2 YSYEKL come from the germline V gene. This CDR3 region has 16 residues. CDR3 in DNA: TGCGCCAGCAGCCAGGAAGCCAGCGGGAGGGTTTACGGGCAGTACTTC. Translating gives CASSQEASGRVYGQYF.

This clonotype was recorded at least ten times. The chain recombines TRBV6-2 or TRBV6-3 with TRBJ2-2; D might be TRBD1 (6 bases). The germline CDR1 and CDR2 sequences are MNHEY and SVGEGT. V shed 7 bases and J shed 3 bases, with 12 bases lying between them. This CDR3 region has 14 residues. The CDR3 sequence: CASKGDYYTGELFF. The CDR3 DNA reads TGTGCCAGCAAGGGGGATTACTACACCGGGGAGCTGTTTTTT.

The rearrangement links TRBV5-1 to TRBJ1-2; D is unresolved. The CDR3 runs 15 residues. V lost 3 bases and J 9 bases, leaving 21 bases between the germline ends. From germline, CDR1 is SGHRS and CDR2 YFSETQ. CDR3 nucleotide sequence: TGCGCCAGCAGCTCTGGAGGTTCCGGAATCGGGAGCTACACCTTC. This codes for CASSSGGSGIGSYTF.

The chain couples TRBV4-1 to TRBJ2-7; no reliable D call. The CDR3 has 19 amino acids. V gave up 1 base and J gave up 0 bases, with 22 bases separating them. CDR1 is MGHRA and CDR2 is YSYEKL in the germline V gene. CDR3 in DNA: TGCGCCAGCAGCCAAGGAGCCCTGACTCCCTCCTTGGCCTCCTACGAGCAGTACTTC. Residues: CASSQGALTPSLASYEQYF.

This clonotype has ten or more counts. The chain uses TRBV7-6 and TRBJ1-6; 9 bases agree with TRBD1. Germline V gives CDR1 SGHVS, CDR2 FNYEAQ. This CDR3 comprises 14 residues. V shed 2 bases, J shed 11 bases, and the junction held 4 bases outside the gene matches. CDR3 sequence (DNA): TGTGCCAGCAGCTTAACAGGGGGCGTTCCACCCCTCCACTTT. This codes for CASSLTGGVPPLHF.